This T cell receptor (beta chain) was recorded in a study of cytomegalovirus exposure and HLA in healthy donors. Findings and limits, study-wide: Per published accounts, TCR beta sequences correctly predicted the HLA-A and HLA-B alleles of most subjects.

The study ran its PCR with 60 Vbeta and 13 Jbeta primers. Per the study methods: As a later analysis found, there were 82 million or so unique TCR beta chains, of which some 10 million were shared. The data were produced by immunoSEQ multiplex PCR, yet TCRdb's version contains in-frame clones alone and is incomplete. V and J calls and clone size are copied from that table; D and trimming were computed from the DNA. The sample lists approximately 150,000 clones, 87% occurring once. Points on this clone: What it binds is unknown.

This CDR3 spans 16 amino acids. V was trimmed by 1 base and J by 1 base, leaving 13 bases between them. Germline assignment: CDR1 LNHDA and CDR2 SQIVND (reference sequence). Sample: PBMCs. The TCR comes from a woman aged 25 to 39 in good health and CMV-seronegative. The chain is built from TRBV19 and TRBJ1-1; tentatively, D is TRBD1 (6 bases). The CDR3 DNA reads TGTGCCAGTAGTATAGTGTTCAGGGGCTCGAACACTGAAGCTTTCTTT. Residues: CASSIVFRGSNTEAFF.